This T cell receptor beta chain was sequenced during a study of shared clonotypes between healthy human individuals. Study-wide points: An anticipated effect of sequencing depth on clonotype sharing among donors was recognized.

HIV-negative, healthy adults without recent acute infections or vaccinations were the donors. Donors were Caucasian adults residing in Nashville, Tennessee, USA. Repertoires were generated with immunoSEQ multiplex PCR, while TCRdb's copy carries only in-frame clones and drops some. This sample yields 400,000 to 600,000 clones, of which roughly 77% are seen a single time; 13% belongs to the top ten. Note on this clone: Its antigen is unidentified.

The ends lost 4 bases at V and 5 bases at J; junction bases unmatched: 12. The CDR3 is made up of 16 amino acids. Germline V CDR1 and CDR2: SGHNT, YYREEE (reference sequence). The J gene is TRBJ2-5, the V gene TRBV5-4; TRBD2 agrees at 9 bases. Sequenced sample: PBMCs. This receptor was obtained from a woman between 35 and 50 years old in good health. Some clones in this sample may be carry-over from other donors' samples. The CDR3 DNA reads TGTGCCAGCAGCACCCAATTAGCGGGAGTAAAGGAGACCCAGTACTTC. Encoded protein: CASSTQLAGVKETQYF.